The 25 T cell receptor beta chains presented below share a single source sample, sequenced in a study of blood T cell repertoires in COVID-19. Method: immunoSEQ multiplex PCR; TCRdb's copy keeps in-frame clones and lacks some. The sample has 190,000 or so clones; about 84% are singletons. The sequenced material came from PBMCs or T cells enriched from blood (not recorded which). The receptor source for this set is a woman aged 30 to 39 who had recovered from COVID-19.

The chain joins TRBV14 to TRBJ2-7; 9 nucleotides agree with TRBD2. Trimming took 6 bases from V and 3 from J; bases not matched to a gene: 15. This CDR3 comprises 17 residues. CDR1 and CDR2 (germline): SGHDN, FVKESK. The CDR3 nucleotides read TGTGCCAGCAGACAGAAGCGGGGGGCTAGCGGGAACTACGAGCAGTACTTC. This encodes CASRQKRGASGNYEQYF.

V is TRBV7-9 and J is TRBJ2-1; 13 bases match TRBD2. CDR1 and CDR2 from the germline V gene are SEHNR and FQNEAQ (reference sequence). This CDR3 is built from 15 residues. After removal of 5 bases from V and 8 bases from J, the junction contained 6 bases not matched to a gene. CDR3 sequence: CASSPGTSGTDEQFF. The CDR3 coding sequence is TGTGCCAGCAGCCCGGGGACTAGCGGGACTGATGAGCAGTTCTTC.

This clone appeared a few times. The chain links TRBV5-6 to TRBJ2-7; unclear D gene. V was shortened by 1 base and J by 2 bases, with 7 bases between the two germline ends. CDR1 SGHDT and CDR2 YYEEEE come from the germline V gene. There are 13 residues in the CDR3. CDR3: CASSLTTTYEQYF. CDR3 DNA sequence: TGTGCCAGCAGCTTGACAACTACCTACGAGCAGTACTTC. Filled out from reference TRBV5-6 and TRBJ2-7, the complete variable domain reads DAGVTQSPTHLIKTRGQQVTLRCSPKSGHDTVSWYQQALGQGPQFIFQYYEEEERQRGNFPDRFSGHQFPNYSSELNVNALLLGDSALYLCASSLTTTYEQYFGPGTRLTVT.

The CDR3 sequence is CASSDTGSPYNEQFF. CDR3 sequence (DNA): TGTGCCAGCAGTGATACAGGGAGTCCGTACAATGAGCAGTTCTTC. The chain couples TRBV6-4 to TRBJ2-1, with TRBD1 as a possible D gene (6 bases). This CDR3 is built from 15 residues. Germline V gene sequence: CDR1 MRHNA, CDR2 SNTAGT. V gave up 3 bases and J gave up 4 bases, with 13 bases separating them.

The chain carries TRBV28 and TRBJ1-2; D unresolved. Germline V gives CDR1 MDHEN, CDR2 SYDVKM. V lost 1 base and J lost 6, with 6 bases in between. The CDR3 length is 12 residues. The CDR3 DNA sequence: TGTGCCAGCAGTTTATCTCGGGATGGCTACACCTTC. Protein product: CASSLSRDGYTF.

The V and J genes are TRBV6-5 and TRBJ2-5, with D possibly TRBD1 on 5 matching bases. Trimming left V 4 bases short and J 7 bases short, with 16 bases between. This CDR3 is built from 14 residues. The germline V gene encodes CDR1 MNHEY and CDR2 SVGAGI. The CDR3 sequence: CASSSKGYRVTQYF. The DNA for the CDR3 is TGTGCCAGCAGTTCTAAGGGGTACCGGGTGACCCAGTACTTC.

The chain uses TRBV12-5 and TRBJ2-1; 8 bases match TRBD1. Trimming at V came to 6 bases and at J to 6 bases, leaving 10 bases not matched to a gene. Germline V CDR1 and CDR2: LGHNT, FRNRAP. The CDR3 runs to 15 residues. The CDR3 region has the DNA TGTGCTAGTGGCTCCGGACAGGGCTTAGGCAATGAGCAGTTCTTC. As protein: CASGSGQGLGNEQFF.

This chain joins TRBV3-1 (or the pseudogene TRBV3-2) and TRBJ2-1; 9 nucleotides line up with TRBD2. The CDR3 sequence is 17 residues long. Germline-derived CDR1 and CDR2 are LGHDT and YNNKEL (reference sequence). With 4 bases clipped from V and 6 bases from J, the junction kept 13 bases outside the gene matches. The CDR3 sequence is CASSRRADSGRRNEQFF. CDR3 coding DNA: TGTGCCAGCAGCCGTCGGGCAGATAGCGGGAGACGCAATGAGCAGTTCTTC.

This clone is a singleton in its sample. The CDR3 bases are TGTGCCAGTAGTATGGACCGCCTAGCGGGAGAGACCCAGTACTTC. Its protein product is CASSMDRLAGETQYF. The chain combines TRBV19 with TRBJ2-5; TRBD2 aligns across 8 bases. Germline V CDR1 and CDR2: LNHDA, SQIVND (reference sequence). CDR3 length equals 15 residues. Trimming removed 3 bases from V and 4 bases from J; junction bases left unmatched: 7.

The chain carries TRBV21-1 and TRBJ1-5; whether TRBD1, the table's D call, matches the DNA was not checked. TRBV21-1 is labeled a pseudogene. There are 17 residues in the CDR3. Written as DNA, the CDR3 is TGTGCCAGCAGCAAAGCGACACCCGAATATAGCAATCAGCCCCAGCATTTT. Translated, it gives CASSKATPEYSNQPQHF.

The count of this clone is one. The gene calls are TRBV19 and TRBJ2-5; TRBD2 matches at 15 bases. The CDR3 loop spans 15 amino acids. CDR1 is LNHDA, CDR2 SQIVND, per germline (reference sequence). The ends lost 5 bases at V and 5 bases at J; junction bases unmatched: 3. Here the CDR3 reads CASSLGLAGGETQYF. DNA of the CDR3: TGTGCCAGTAGTCTTGGACTAGCGGGAGGGGAGACCCAGTACTTC.

The genes are TRBV5-1 and TRBJ2-5; TRBD2 is a possible D gene (5 bases). Germline CDR1 is SGHRS and CDR2 is YFSETQ. Trimming took 4 bases from V and 4 from J, leaving 5 bases between them. This CDR3 is built from 11 residues. The CDR3 nucleotides read TGCGCCAGCAGCGGAGGAGAGACCCAGTACTTC. Amino acid sequence: CASSGGETQYF.

The chain has TRBV9 and TRBJ2-1; TRBD2 matches 14 bases. V trimming: 0 bases; J trimming: 7 bases; junction bases outside the gene matches: 6. The V gene's germline CDR1 is SGDLS and CDR2 YYNGEE. The CDR3 spans 17 residues. The CDR3 loop reads CASSVGGLAGAGNEQFF. The CDR3, as DNA: TGTGCCAGCAGCGTAGGGGGACTAGCGGGAGCGGGTAATGAGCAGTTCTTC.

The V call is TRBV5-1, the J call TRBJ2-1; TRBD2 matches at 11 bases. This CDR3 contains 15 residues. The V gene end was trimmed by 6 bases and the J gene end by 3 bases; junction bases not matched to a gene: 5. CDR1 and CDR2 from the germline V gene are SGHRS and YFSETQ. Here the CDR3 DNA reads TGCGCCAGCAAGACAGGGACTAGCGGCTACAATGAGCAGTTCTTC. Encoded protein: CASKTGTSGYNEQFF.

The chain uses TRBV6-5 and TRBJ2-1, with 13 nucleotides matching TRBD2. CDR1 and CDR2 (germline): MNHEY, SVGAGI. Trimming removed 2 bases from V and 10 bases from J; junction bases left unmatched: 8. CDR3 length: 16 residues. This chain's CDR3 is CASSYTRLAGGQEQFF. The DNA of the CDR3 is TGTGCCAGCAGTTACACTAGACTAGCGGGAGGACAGGAGCAGTTCTTC.

This chain joins TRBV4-1 and TRBJ1-3; no definite D call. CDR3 size: 14 residues. V dropped 4 bases and J dropped 2 bases, with 9 bases sitting between them. Germline CDR1 is MGHRA and CDR2 is YSYEKL. This CDR3 is CASSPFGAGNTIYF. The CDR3 region has the DNA TGCGCCAGCAGCCCGTTCGGGGCTGGAAACACCATATATTTT.

This clone was seen repeatedly, ten times or more. The chain links TRBV2 to TRBJ1-2, with 8 bases that match TRBD1. CDR1 and CDR2 from the germline V gene are SNHLY and FYNNEI. The CDR3 runs 15 residues. J was trimmed by 7 bases and V by 1 base; bases with no gene match: 8. Written as DNA, the CDR3 is TGTGCCAGCAGTGAAGGGTCAGGGGGCGCGGGTGGCTACACCTTC. This translates into CASSEGSGGAGGYTF.

The CDR3 DNA reads TGTGCCAGCAGTTTTCGCCGAGGAGGGGAAGAGACCCAGTACTTC. Protein product: CASSFRRGGEETQYF. This chain uses TRBV28 with TRBJ2-5; a possible D gene is TRBD2 (6 bases). This CDR3 contains 15 residues. Germline V CDR1 and CDR2: MDHEN, SYDVKM. V dropped 3 bases and J dropped 3 bases, with 14 bases sitting between them.

The genes are TRBV28 and TRBJ2-7, with 11 bases fitting TRBD1. V shed 6 bases and J 4 bases; nucleotides not matched to a gene: 8. The CDR3 is 15 amino acids. The germline gives CDR1 MDHEN, CDR2 SYDVKM. CDR3 sequence (DNA): TGTGCCAGCAGAGCTGGACAGGGGGCCTTGTACGAGCAGTACTTC. Translation: CASRAGQGALYEQYF.

The rearrangement uses TRBV19 and TRBJ2-2, with D tentatively TRBD2 (6 bases). The CDR3 is 14 residues long. CDR1 and CDR2 from the germline V gene are LNHDA and SQIVND (reference sequence). Trimming took 3 bases from V and 6 from J, leaving 11 bases between them. The CDR3, as DNA: TGTGCCAGTAGTATTTCACCGGGGGCCGGGGAGCTGTTTTTT. This encodes CASSISPGAGELFF.

The chain carries TRBV10-3 and TRBJ1-2; no clear D gene. Trimming shortened V by 5 bases and J by 4 bases, and 14 bases separated the two germline ends. The CDR3 consists of 14 residues. CDR1 is ENHRY, CDR2 SYGVKD, per germline. CDR3 DNA: TGTGCCATCAGTCCAGATTTAATGTCCTATGGCTACACCTTC. Protein product: CAISPDLMSYGYTF.

This clone was counted a single time. The rearrangement links TRBV6-1 to TRBJ1-6; tentative D call: TRBD1 (6 bases). The CDR3 spans 17 residues. Trimming stripped 2 bases from V and 0 bases from J, with 11 bases between. Per the germline V gene, CDR1 is MNHNS and CDR2 is SASEGT. The CDR3 DNA sequence: TGTGCCAGCAGTGAAAGAGGGGGAAGCTCCTATAATTCACCCCTCCACTTT. Encoded protein: CASSERGGSSYNSPLHF.

The J gene is TRBJ2-5, the V gene TRBV25-1, with TRBD1 identical over 10 bases. J was trimmed by 3 bases and V by 2 bases; bases with no gene match: 3. Germline V lookup: CDR1 MGHDK, CDR2 SYGVNS. This CDR3 region has 15 residues. The CDR3, as DNA: TGTGCCAGCAGTGAACCGGGACAGGGGAAAGAGACCCAGTACTTC. Its translation: CASSEPGQGKETQYF. Variable domain in full (rest from reference TRBV25-1 and TRBJ2-5): EADIYQTPRYLVIGTGKKITLECSQTMGHDKMYWYQQDPGMELHLIHYSYGVNSTEKGDLSSESTVSRIRTEHFPLTLESARPSHTSQYLCASSEPGQGKETQYFGPGTRLLVL.

This clone was counted once. This chain joins TRBV9 and TRBJ2-1, with 7 bases identical to TRBD2. CDR1 and CDR2 (germline): SGDLS, YYNGEE. J gave up 1 base and V 4 bases, and 8 bases lay outside the gene matches. This CDR3 contains 16 residues. This CDR3 reads CASSSRRRGSYNEQFF. In DNA form, the CDR3 reads TGTGCCAGCAGCTCAAGGAGGCGGGGGTCCTACAATGAGCAGTTCTTC.

A single count supports this clone. The rearrangement joins TRBV7-2 to TRBJ1-2, with D uncertain. The CDR3 has 13 residues. Trimming removed 2 bases at V and 8 bases at J, with 12 bases between. Germline V CDR1 and CDR2: SGHTA, FQGNSA. This CDR3 reads CASSLRGIGGYTF. The CDR3 coding sequence is TGTGCCAGCAGCTTAAGAGGCATAGGCGGCTACACCTTC.